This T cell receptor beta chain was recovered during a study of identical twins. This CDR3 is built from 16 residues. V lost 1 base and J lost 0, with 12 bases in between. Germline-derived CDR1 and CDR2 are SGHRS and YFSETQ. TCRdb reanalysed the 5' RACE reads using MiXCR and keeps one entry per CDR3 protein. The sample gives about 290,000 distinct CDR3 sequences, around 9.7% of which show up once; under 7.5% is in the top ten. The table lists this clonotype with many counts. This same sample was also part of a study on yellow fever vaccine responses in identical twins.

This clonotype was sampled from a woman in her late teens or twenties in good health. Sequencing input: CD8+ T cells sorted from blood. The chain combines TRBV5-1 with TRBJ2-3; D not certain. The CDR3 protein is CASSLWGSASTDTQYF. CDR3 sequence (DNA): TGCGCCAGCAGCTTGTGGGGATCCGCCAGCACAGATACGCAGTATTTT.